This is a list of T cell receptor beta chains from one sample in a study of cytomegalovirus exposure and HLA in healthy donors. Method: immunoSEQ multiplex PCR; TCRdb's copy keeps in-frame clones and lacks some. The profile shows around 200,000 clones, over 60% of them singletons. Sequencing was performed on PBMCs. Receptors originate from a man younger than 35 in good health and CMV-seronegative. Each CDR3 is given with its conserved first and last residue. The D gene is left open where the match is weak. A row's size may be missing; if present it is once, few, many or a size class.

NA	TRBV6-5	TRBJ1-5	NA	TGTGCCAGCAGTCATCGAGGGGGTGGGCAGCCCCAGCATTTT	CASSHRGGGQPQHF
NA	TRBV7-3	TRBJ2-3	TRBD2	TGTGCCAGCAGCTTAATGGGAGGGTCGAGGACAGATACGCAGTATTTT	CASSLMGGSRTDTQYF
NA	TRBV7-2	TRBJ2-5	TRBD1	TGTGCCAGCAGCTTTGGGACAGGGGCCGAGACCCAGTACTTC	CASSFGTGAETQYF
NA	TRBV13	TRBJ2-5	TRBD2	TGTGCCAGCCTGGGACCGGGAGGCTCCGAGACCCAGTACTTC	CASLGPGGSETQYF
NA	TRBV19	TRBJ2-7	TRBD2	TGTGCCAGTACCGATGTAGCGGGAGTAAGGTCGGGCGAGCAGTACTTC	CASTDVAGVRSGEQYF
NA	TRBV4-3	TRBJ2-1	NA	TGCGCCAGCAGCCAAGTCGTTCAGGGGCCCTACAATGAGCAGTTCTTC	CASSQVVQGPYNEQFF
NA	TRBV29-1	TRBJ2-3	NA	TGCAGCGTTCGGGGTAGCAGCACAGATACGCAGTATTTT	CSVRGSSTDTQYF
NA	TRBV7-2	TRBJ1-1	NA	TGTGCCAGCAGCGGAGTGGGTACTGAAGCTTTCTTT	CASSGVGTEAFF
NA	TRBV30	TRBJ2-3	NA	TGTGCCTGGAGCCCCGTGGGAGGTGGTGATACGCAGTATTTT	CAWSPVGGGDTQYF
NA	TRBV7-9	TRBJ1-3	NA	TGTTCCAGCAGCTATTGGACAGCGATCTCTGGAAACACCATATATTTT	CSSSYWTAISGNTIYF
NA	TRBV2	TRBJ2-1	NA	TGTGCCAGCAGGCGGTACAATGAGCAGTTCTTC	CASRRYNEQFF
NA	TRBV2	TRBJ1-4	NA	TGTGCCAGCAGTAAACAGGGTACAACTAATGAAAAACTGTTTTTT	CASSKQGTTNEKLFF
NA	TRBV28	TRBJ2-5	TRBD2	TGTGCCAGCAGTAATAGCGGGAGCCTAGAGACCCAGTACTTC	CASSNSGSLETQYF
NA	TRBV6-5	TRBJ2-1	TRBD2	TGTGCCAGCAGTCACGGGACTAGCGGGATGCGGGAGCAGTTCTTC	CASSHGTSGMREQFF
once	TRBV19	TRBJ1-1	NA	TGTGCCAGTACGGCGGTGGGGAACACTGAAGCTTTCTTT	CASTAVGNTEAFF
NA	TRBV30	TRBJ2-5	NA	TGTGCCTGGAGTGTATCACAGGGCTCACAAGAGACCCAGTACTTC	CAWSVSQGSQETQYF
NA	TRBV10-3	TRBJ2-3	TRBD1	TGTGCCATCAGGCAGGGGGCTCAGGGAGATACGCAGTATTTT	CAIRQGAQGDTQYF
NA	TRBV7-2	TRBJ1-2	NA	TGTGCCAGCAGCTTAGGGGAGGGGTACTATGGCTACACCTTC	CASSLGEGYYGYTF
NA	TRBV28	TRBJ2-2	TRBD1	TGTGCCAGCAATTCTATAGGACAGGGTGGAACCGGGGAGCTGTTTTTT	CASNSIGQGGTGELFF
NA	TRBV4-1	TRBJ2-7	NA	TGCGCCAGCAGCCAAGAAAATCCAGGTACCCGCTCCGAGCAGTACTTC	CASSQENPGTRSEQYF